Below, one TCR beta chain is given with its context. The data derive from a study of PD-1 blockade in classical Hodgkin lymphoma. This table comes from immunoSEQ multiplex PCR, and its TCRdb copy is limited to in-frame clones, with some not included. The sample comprises about 30,000 clones, more than 60% of which are singletons, and roughly 15% rests with the top ten. Each of the patients experienced relapse following autologous stem cell transplantation, and their brentuximab vedotin exposure differed. Germline V gene data show CDR1 as SGDLS and CDR2 as YYNGEE. The CDR3 covers 13 residues. The V end was cut by 4 bases, the J end by 4 bases, with 11 bases between.

V is TRBV9 and J is TRBJ1-1, with unresolved D. The TCR was taken from a human donor with classical Hodgkin lymphoma. The specimen was peripheral blood mononuclear cells (PBMCs), collected before the second cycle of nivolumab. CDR3 sequence reads: CASSSHVATEAFF. The CDR3 DNA is TGTGCCAGCAGCTCCCACGTGGCCACTGAAGCTTTCTTT. The variable domain in full, with the rest retrieved from reference TRBV9 and TRBJ1-1, is DSGVTQTPKHLITATGQRVTLRCSPRSGDLSVYWYQQSLDQGLQFLIQYYNGEERAKGNILERFSAQQFPDLHSELNLSSLELGDSALYFCASSSHVATEAFFGQGTRLTVV.